This paragraph covers one T cell receptor (beta chain) sequence. The authors prepared the TCRbeta library with unique molecular identifiers. TCRdb re-analysed the PCR reads in MiXCR, keeping a single row per CDR3 protein. The data contain some 390,000 distinct CDR3 sequences, around 21% of them singletons. V lost 4 bases to trimming and J lost 4 bases; unmatched junction nucleotides: 12. This CDR3 is 16 amino acids long. From germline, CDR1 is SGHRS and CDR2 YFSETQ. This record comes from a study of T-cell reconstitution after alpha-beta-depleted transplantation in children. The V call is TRBV5-1, the J call TRBJ2-3; the match to TRBD2 covers 7 bases. The starting material was PBMCs from the stem cell graft donor, obtained from the stem cell graft. The clonotype originates from a human donor who donated a stem cell graft to a child with acute myeloid leukemia. The CDR3 loop is CASSRRAGGSADTQYF. CDR3 nucleotide sequence: TGCGCCAGCAGCAGAAGGGCGGGCGGGAGCGCAGATACGCAGTATTTT.